Following are 6 T cell receptor beta chains from one sample sequenced in a study of control samples from healthy donors and cancer patients. Sequenced by immunoSEQ multiplex PCR; TCRdb stores in-frame clones only, minus some. The repertoire consists of about 110,000 clones, with 91% occurring once and the leading ten covering 6% to 8.5%. What was sequenced was blood. Receptors were obtained from a woman between 18 and 29 years old in good health.

The chain employs TRBV29-1 and TRBJ1-2; D may be TRBD1 (5 bases). The CDR3 is 15 amino acids. CDR1 is SQVTM and CDR2 is ANQGSEA in the germline V gene. Trimming cost V 4 bases and J 8 bases, with 23 bases left between them. CDR3: CSVARVYPGAGGYTF. Here the CDR3 DNA reads TGCAGCGTTGCAAGGGTATATCCCGGGGCCGGGGGCTACACCTTC.

This clone turned up a few times. The chain recombines TRBV19 with TRBJ1-5; TRBD1 aligns across 8 bases. The CDR3 totals 16 residues. The V gene's germline CDR1 is LNHDA and CDR2 SQIVND (reference sequence). V was pared by 6 bases and J by 2 bases, with 9 bases of the junction left unmatched. For the CDR3, the DNA is TGTGCCAGTAGACCTATTACGACAGGGGGCAATCAGCCCCAGCATTTT. Protein: CASRPITTGGNQPQHF. The variable domain in full, with the rest retrieved from reference TRBV19 and TRBJ1-5, is DGGITQSPKYLFRKEGQNVTLSCEQNLNHDAMYWYRQDPGQGLRLIYYSQIVNDFQKGDIAEGYSVSREKKESFPLTVTSAQKNPTAFYLCASRPITTGGNQPQHFGDGTRLSIL.

The chain carries TRBV6-6 and TRBJ2-5; 7 nucleotides line up with TRBD2. CDR3 length: 14 amino acids. V was clipped by 2 bases and J by 5 bases; unmatched bases: 5. Germline CDR1 is MNHNY and CDR2 is SVGAGI (reference sequence). The CDR3 region is CASSYAGEVETQYF. The CDR3 nucleotides read TGTGCCAGCAGTTACGCGGGGGAGGTGGAGACCCAGTACTTC.

The chain carries TRBV24-1 and TRBJ2-5, with unresolved D. Per germline, CDR1 KGHDR and CDR2 SFDVKD. The length of the CDR3 is 15 residues. The V end was cut by 3 bases, the J end by 0 bases, with 10 bases between. CDR3 DNA sequence: TGTGCCACCAGTGATGGGCGCCGGAACCAAGAGACCCAGTACTTC. Translation gives CATSDGRRNQETQYF.

The chain is built from TRBV2 and TRBJ1-2, with 7 nucleotides matching TRBD1. The junction had 7 bases not matched to a gene; V was cut back by 7 bases and J by 8 bases. This CDR3 contains 12 residues. Germline V lookup: CDR1 SNHLY, CDR2 FYNNEI. The CDR3 DNA is TGTGCCAGCACCCTCCAGGGGGTCGGCTACACCTTC. It translates to CASTLQGVGYTF.

The gene calls are TRBV7-3 and TRBJ1-1, with TRBD1 matching 8 bases. Germline V CDR1 and CDR2: SGHTA, FQGTGA. V gave up 5 bases and J gave up 4 bases; unmatched junction bases: 12. This CDR3 comprises 16 residues. The CDR3 loop reads CASSPGQGRGGTEAFF. CDR3 in DNA: TGTGCCAGCAGCCCCGGACAGGGAAGGGGGGGCACTGAAGCTTTCTTT.